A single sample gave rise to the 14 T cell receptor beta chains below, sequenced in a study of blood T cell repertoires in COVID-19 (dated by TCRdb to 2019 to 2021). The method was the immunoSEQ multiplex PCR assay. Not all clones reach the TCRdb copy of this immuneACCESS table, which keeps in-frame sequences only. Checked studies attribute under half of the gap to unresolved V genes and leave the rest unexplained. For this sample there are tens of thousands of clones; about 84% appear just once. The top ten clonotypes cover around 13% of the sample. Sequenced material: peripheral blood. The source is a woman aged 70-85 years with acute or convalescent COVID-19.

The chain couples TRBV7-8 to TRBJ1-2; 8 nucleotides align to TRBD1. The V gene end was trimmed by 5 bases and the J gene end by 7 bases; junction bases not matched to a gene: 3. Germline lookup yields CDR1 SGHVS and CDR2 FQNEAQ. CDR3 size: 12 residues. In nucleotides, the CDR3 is TGTGCCAGCAGCCGGACAGGGTTTGGCTACACCTTC. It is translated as CASSRTGFGYTF. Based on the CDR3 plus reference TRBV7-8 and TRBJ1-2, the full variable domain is GAGVSQSPRYKVAKRGQDVALRCDPISGHVSLFWYQQALGQGPEFLTYFQNEAQLDKSGLPSDRFFAERPEGSVSTLKIQRTQQEDSAVYLCASSRTGFGYTFGSGTRLTVV.

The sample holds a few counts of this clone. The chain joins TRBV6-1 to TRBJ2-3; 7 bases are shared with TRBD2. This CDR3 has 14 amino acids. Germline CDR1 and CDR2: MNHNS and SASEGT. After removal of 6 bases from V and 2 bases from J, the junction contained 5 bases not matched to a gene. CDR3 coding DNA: TGTGCCAGCAGCCGCGGGAGTCTCACAGATACGCAGTATTTT. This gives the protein CASSRGSLTDTQYF.

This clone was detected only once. The CDR3 DNA reads TGTGCCAGTAGTACGACAGGGGATAGCAATCAGCCCCAGCATTTT. It encodes CASSTTGDSNQPQHF. The chain recombines TRBV19 with TRBJ1-5; TRBD1 aligns across 8 bases. There are 15 residues in the CDR3. V was clipped by 4 bases and J by 0 bases; unmatched bases: 2. The germline CDR1 and CDR2 sequences are LNHDA and SQIVND (reference sequence).

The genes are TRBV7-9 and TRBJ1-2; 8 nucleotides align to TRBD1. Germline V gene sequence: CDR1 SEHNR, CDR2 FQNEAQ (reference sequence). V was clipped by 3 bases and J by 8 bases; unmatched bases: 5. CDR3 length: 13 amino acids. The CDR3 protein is CASSFYGTGGYTF. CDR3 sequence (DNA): TGTGCCAGCAGCTTTTACGGGACAGGAGGCTACACCTTC.

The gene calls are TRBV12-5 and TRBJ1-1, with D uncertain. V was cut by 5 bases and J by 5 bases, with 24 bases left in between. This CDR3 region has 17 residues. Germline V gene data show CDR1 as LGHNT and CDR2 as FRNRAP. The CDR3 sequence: CASGPTSPNKPRTEAFF. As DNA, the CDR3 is TGTGCTAGTGGTCCGACCTCCCCTAATAAGCCGAGGACTGAAGCTTTCTTT.

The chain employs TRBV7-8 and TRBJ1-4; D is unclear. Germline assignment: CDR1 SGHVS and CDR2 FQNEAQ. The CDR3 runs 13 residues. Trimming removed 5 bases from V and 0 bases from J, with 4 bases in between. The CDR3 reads CASSRTTNEKLFF. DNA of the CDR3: TGTGCCAGCAGCCGTACAACTAATGAAAAACTGTTTTTT.

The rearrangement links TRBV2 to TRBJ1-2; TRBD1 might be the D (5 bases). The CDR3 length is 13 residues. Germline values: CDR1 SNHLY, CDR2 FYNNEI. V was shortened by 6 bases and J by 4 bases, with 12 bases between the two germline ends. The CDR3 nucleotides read TGTGCCAGCAGGATGACAGCCCTCTATGGCTACACCTTC. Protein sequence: CASRMTALYGYTF.

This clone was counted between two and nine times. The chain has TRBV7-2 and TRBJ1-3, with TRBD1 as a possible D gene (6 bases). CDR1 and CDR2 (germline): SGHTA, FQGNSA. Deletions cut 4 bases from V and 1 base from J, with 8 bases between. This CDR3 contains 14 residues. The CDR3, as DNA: TGTGCCAGCAGCTCACAGGGTTCTGGAAACACCATATATTTT. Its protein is CASSSQGSGNTIYF.

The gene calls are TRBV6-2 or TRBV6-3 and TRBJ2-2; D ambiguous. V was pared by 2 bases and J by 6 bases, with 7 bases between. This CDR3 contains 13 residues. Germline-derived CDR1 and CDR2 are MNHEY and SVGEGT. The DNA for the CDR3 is TGTGCCAGCAGTTACCTACAGTCCGGGGAGCTGTTTTTT. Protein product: CASSYLQSGELFF.

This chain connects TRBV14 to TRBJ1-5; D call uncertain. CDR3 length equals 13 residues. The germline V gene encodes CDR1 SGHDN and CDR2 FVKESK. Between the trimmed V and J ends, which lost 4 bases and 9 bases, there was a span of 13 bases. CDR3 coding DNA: TGTGCCAGCAGCCTCAGTGGGAGAGGGCCCCAGCATTTT. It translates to CASSLSGRGPQHF.

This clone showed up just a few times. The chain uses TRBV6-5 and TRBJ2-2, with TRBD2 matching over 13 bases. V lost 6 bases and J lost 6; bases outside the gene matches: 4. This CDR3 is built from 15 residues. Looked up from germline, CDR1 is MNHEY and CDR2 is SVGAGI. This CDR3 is CASSLLAGGPGELFF. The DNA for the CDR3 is TGTGCCAGCAGCTTACTAGCGGGGGGGCCCGGGGAGCTGTTTTTT.

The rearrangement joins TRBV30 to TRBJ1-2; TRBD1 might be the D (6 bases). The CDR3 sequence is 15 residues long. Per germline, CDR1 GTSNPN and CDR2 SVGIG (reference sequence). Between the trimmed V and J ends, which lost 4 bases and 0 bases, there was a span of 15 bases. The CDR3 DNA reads TGTGCCTGGACTCTCCGGGGGGCCACTAACTATGGCTACACCTTC. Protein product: CAWTLRGATNYGYTF.

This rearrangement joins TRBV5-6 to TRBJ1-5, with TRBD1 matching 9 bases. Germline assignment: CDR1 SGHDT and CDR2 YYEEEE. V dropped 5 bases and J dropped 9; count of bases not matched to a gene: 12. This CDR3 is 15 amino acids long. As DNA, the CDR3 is TGTGCCAGCAGTAAAGATCGGGACAGGGTTCTGCCCCAGCATTTT. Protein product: CASSKDRDRVLPQHF.

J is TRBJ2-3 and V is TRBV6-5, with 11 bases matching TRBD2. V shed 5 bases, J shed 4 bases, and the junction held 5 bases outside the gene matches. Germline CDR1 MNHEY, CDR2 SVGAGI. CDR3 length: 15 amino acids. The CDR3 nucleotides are TGTGCCAGCAGTACGCTAGCGGGGGGAGCAGATACGCAGTATTTT. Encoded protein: CASSTLAGGADTQYF.